The rows below give T cell receptor beta chains drawn from one sample of a study of T cell responses to AZD1222 COVID-19 vaccine. Produced via immunoSEQ multiplex PCR; TCRdb's table is partial and in-frame only. The sample includes 200,000 to 250,000 clones, around 94% of them seen just once. The sample in question was peripheral blood, obtained 28 days after the second dose of the MenACWY control vaccine. The receptors were gathered from an adult who received the MenACWY meningococcal vaccine as a control. CDR3s include the opening cysteine and the closing phenylalanine or tryptophan. The D gene is left open where the match is weak. Clone sizes are given selectively: once, few, many, or a class where the clone is expanded.

V: TRBV27
J: TRBJ2-1
D: .
size: .
CDR3: CASSFGLNNEQFF
DNA: TGTGCCAGCAGTTTTGGACTTAACAATGAGCAGTTCTTC

V: TRBV28
J: TRBJ1-2
D: .
size: .
CDR3: CASSFESYGYTF
DNA: TGTGCCAGCAGTTTCGAGTCCTATGGCTACACCTTC

V: TRBV10-2
J: TRBJ2-3
D: .
size: .
CDR3: CASSLLRTDTQYF
DNA: TGCGCCAGCAGTCTCCTCCGCACAGATACGCAGTATTTT

V: TRBV4-2
J: TRBJ2-7
D: TRBD1
size: .
CDR3: CASSPEPTGTGLYEQYF
DNA: TGTGCCAGCAGCCCCGAACCCACCGGGACAGGACTCTACGAGCAGTACTTC

V: TRBV5-6
J: TRBJ2-1
D: .
size: once
CDR3: CASSLGDNEQFF
DNA: TGTGCCAGCAGCCTCGGGGATAATGAGCAGTTCTTC

V: TRBV28
J: TRBJ1-2
D: .
size: .
CDR3: CASSAGRGDYGYTF
DNA: TGTGCCAGCAGTGCGGGACGTGGGGACTATGGCTACACCTTC

V: TRBV21-1
J: TRBJ1-3
D: .
size: .
CDR3: CASSKGDNRGNTIYF
DNA: TGTGCCAGCAGCAAAGGAGATAACAGGGGAAACACCATATATTTT

V: TRBV24-1
J: TRBJ2-3
D: .
size: .
CDR3: CATSDPTDTQYF
DNA: TGTGCCACCAGTGATCCCACAGATACGCAGTATTTT

V: TRBV6-1
J: TRBJ1-2
D: .
size: .
CDR3: CASSERRYGYTF
DNA: TGTGCCAGCAGTGAACGGAGGTATGGCTACACCTTC

V: TRBV30
J: TRBJ2-5
D: .
size: once
CDR3: CAWGGVQETQYF
DNA: TGTGCCTGGGGGGGCGTACAGGAGACCCAGTACTTC

V: TRBV21-1
J: TRBJ2-1
D: .
size: .
CDR3: CASSKGTEESSYNEQFF
DNA: TGTGCCAGCAGCAAAGGGACGGAAGAGAGCTCCTACAATGAGCAGTTCTTC

V: TRBV28
J: TRBJ2-5
D: TRBD2
size: .
CDR3: CASSWPTKIAGENQETQYF
DNA: TGTGCCAGCAGTTGGCCTACTAAAATAGCGGGGGAAAATCAAGAGACCCAGTACTTC

V: TRBV28
J: TRBJ1-5
D: .
size: .
CDR3: CASSPIDSQPQHF
DNA: TGTGCCAGCAGTCCCATTGACTCTCAGCCCCAGCATTTT

V: TRBV7-2
J: TRBJ2-1
D: TRBD1
size: .
CDR3: CASSSDRGLYNEQFF
DNA: TGTGCCAGCAGCTCCGACAGGGGGCTCTACAATGAGCAGTTCTTC

V: TRBV6-4
J: TRBJ1-1
D: .
size: once
CDR3: CASSVSSNTEAFF
DNA: TGTGCCAGCAGTGTATCATCGAACACTGAAGCTTTCTTT

V: TRBV7-2
J: TRBJ1-1
D: TRBD1
size: once
CDR3: CASSLGRGRGAFF
DNA: TGTGCCAGCAGCTTAGGCAGGGGGCGCGGAGCTTTCTTT

V: TRBV19
J: TRBJ1-3
D: .
size: .
CDR3: CASSIGSDSSGNTIYF
DNA: TGTGCCAGTAGTATAGGTTCAGATAGCTCTGGAAACACCATATATTTT

V: TRBV5-6
J: TRBJ2-6
D: .
size: .
CDR3: CASSLASGANVLTF
DNA: TGTGCCAGCAGCTTAGCCTCTGGGGCCAACGTCCTGACTTTC

V: TRBV7-9
J: TRBJ1-2
D: .
size: once
CDR3: CASSPDGAGWAMGYTF
DNA: TGTGCCAGCAGCCCAGATGGGGCAGGCTGGGCTATGGGCTACACCTTC

V: TRBV9
J: TRBJ2-1
D: .
size: medium-sized
CDR3: CASSGDSRKSYNEQFF
DNA: TGTGCCAGCAGCGGGGATTCGAGGAAATCCTACAATGAGCAGTTCTTC

V: TRBV28
J: TRBJ1-5
D: .
size: .
CDR3: CASSFHPRVNQPQHF
DNA: TGTGCCAGCAGTTTTCACCCCAGGGTCAATCAGCCCCAGCATTTT

V: TRBV28
J: TRBJ1-6
D: TRBD1
size: once
CDR3: CASSPGGQGVSPLHF
DNA: TGTGCCAGCTCTCCTGGGGGACAGGGGGTTTCACCCCTCCACTTT

V: TRBV6-2/TRBV6-3
J: TRBJ2-1
D: .
size: .
CDR3: CASSLSFNERFF
DNA: TGTGCCAGCAGTTTGAGTTTCAATGAGCGGTTCTTC

V: TRBV5-1
J: TRBJ2-5
D: .
size: .
CDR3: CASSLLQRQETQYF
DNA: TGCGCCAGCAGCTTGCTCCAAAGACAAGAGACCCAGTACTTC

V: TRBV4-1
J: TRBJ2-3
D: .
size: .
CDR3: CASSLGGSTDTQYF
DNA: TGCGCCAGCAGCCTCGGGGGCAGCACAGATACGCAGTATTTT

V: TRBV10-3
J: TRBJ1-2
D: .
size: once
CDR3: CAIEDEVGNYGYTF
DNA: TGTGCCATCGAGGACGAGGTTGGAAACTATGGCTACACCTTC

V: TRBV6-1
J: TRBJ2-4
D: .
size: .
CDR3: CASSDRLAKNIQYF
DNA: TGTGCCAGCAGTGATCGACTAGCCAAAAACATTCAGTACTTC

V: TRBV15
J: TRBJ2-7
D: .
size: .
CDR3: CATSRPTLDRHEQYF
DNA: TGTGCCACCAGCAGGCCTACTCTGGATCGCCACGAGCAGTACTTC

V: TRBV28
J: TRBJ2-7
D: .
size: .
CDR3: CASREFGEVSYEQYF
DNA: TGTGCCAGCAGGGAGTTTGGAGAGGTTTCCTACGAGCAGTACTTC

V: TRBV10-3
J: TRBJ1-1
D: .
size: .
CDR3: CAISGMGDTEAFF
DNA: TGTGCCATCAGTGGGATGGGGGACACTGAAGCTTTCTTT

V: TRBV2
J: TRBJ2-3
D: .
size: .
CDR3: CASSSQGGTDTQYF
DNA: TGTGCCAGCAGTTCACAGGGGGGGACAGATACGCAGTATTTT

V: TRBV11-2
J: TRBJ2-1
D: TRBD1
size: .
CDR3: CASSLGQGASEQFF
DNA: TGTGCCAGCAGCTTAGGGCAGGGGGCCTCTGAGCAGTTCTTC

V: TRBV9
J: TRBJ2-3
D: .
size: .
CDR3: CASSVEGGPSTDTQYF
DNA: TGTGCCAGCAGCGTAGAGGGGGGCCCAAGCACAGATACGCAGTATTTT

V: TRBV4-3
J: TRBJ1-2
D: .
size: .
CDR3: CASSQSAGYYGYTF
DNA: TGCGCCAGCAGCCAATCGGCAGGGTACTATGGCTACACCTTC

V: TRBV4-2
J: TRBJ1-1
D: TRBD1
size: .
CDR3: CASSQDLGGQRPEAFF
DNA: TGTGCCAGCAGCCAAGATCTCGGGGGACAGCGCCCTGAAGCTTTCTTT

V: TRBV25-1
J: TRBJ2-7
D: .
size: .
CDR3: CASSEGTGAARPYEQYF
DNA: TGTGCCAGCAGTGAGGGAACAGGTGCGGCGAGACCCTACGAGCAGTACTTC

V: TRBV28
J: TRBJ2-1
D: .
size: once
CDR3: CASSLLGDYNEQFF
DNA: TGTGCCAGCAGTTTATTAGGGGATTACAATGAGCAGTTCTTC

V: TRBV15
J: TRBJ1-1
D: TRBD1
size: .
CDR3: CATSRDLGQGIAFF
DNA: TGTGCCACCAGCAGAGATTTGGGACAGGGTATCGCTTTCTTT

V: TRBV14
J: TRBJ2-5
D: .
size: .
CDR3: CASSQESGVEETQYF
DNA: TGTGCCAGCAGCCAAGAATCCGGGGTAGAAGAGACCCAGTACTTC

V: TRBV4-2
J: TRBJ2-3
D: TRBD1
size: .
CDR3: CASSQEGQGFTDTQYF
DNA: TGTGCCAGCAGCCAAGAAGGACAGGGGTTCACAGATACGCAGTATTTT

V: TRBV27
J: TRBJ2-1
D: .
size: once
CDR3: CASSWGLRGEQFF
DNA: TGTGCCAGCAGTTGGGGCCTACGAGGGGAGCAGTTCTTC

V: TRBV6-2/TRBV6-3
J: TRBJ2-7
D: TRBD2
size: .
CDR3: CASSYGLGYEQYF
DNA: TGTGCCAGCAGTTACGGACTAGGCTACGAGCAGTACTTC

V: TRBV7-2
J: TRBJ1-5
D: .
size: .
CDR3: CASSLGSNNQPQHF
DNA: TGTGCCAGCAGCTTAGGTTCCAATAATCAGCCCCAGCATTTT

V: TRBV6-6
J: TRBJ2-2
D: .
size: .
CDR3: CASRNRASLGTGELFF
DNA: TGTGCCAGCAGAAACCGGGCCTCCCTTGGCACCGGGGAGCTGTTTTTT

V: TRBV7-8
J: TRBJ2-7
D: .
size: .
CDR3: CASSIRVPTYEQYF
DNA: TGTGCCAGCAGCATCAGGGTTCCGACCTACGAGCAGTACTTC

V: TRBV14
J: TRBJ1-3
D: .
size: .
CDR3: CASSQVRGNTIYF
DNA: TGTGCCAGCAGCCAAGTACGCGGAAACACCATATATTTT

V: TRBV12-3/TRBV12-4
J: TRBJ1-1
D: TRBD1
size: once
CDR3: CASSSGGPEAFF
DNA: TGTGCCAGCAGTTCAGGGGGACCCGAAGCTTTCTTT

V: TRBV7-9
J: TRBJ1-1
D: .
size: .
CDR3: CASSLGPTVNTEAFF
DNA: TGTGCCAGCAGCTTAGGGCCGACGGTGAACACTGAAGCTTTCTTT

V: TRBV5-1
J: TRBJ1-3
D: .
size: .
CDR3: CASSLPEGNYGNTIYF
DNA: TGCGCCAGCAGCTTGCCGGAGGGAAACTACGGAAACACCATATATTTT

V: TRBV5-1
J: TRBJ2-2
D: .
size: .
CDR3: CASSLAERAGELFF
DNA: TGCGCCAGCAGCTTGGCGGAGCGGGCCGGGGAGCTGTTTTTT

V: TRBV11-1
J: TRBJ2-7
D: .
size: .
CDR3: CASSSPGDKNQQYF
DNA: TGTGCCAGCAGCTCACCGGGGGACAAGAACCAGCAGTACTTC

V: TRBV9
J: TRBJ1-3
D: .
size: .
CDR3: CASSVGLSSGNTIYF
DNA: TGTGCCAGCAGCGTAGGACTTTCTTCTGGAAACACCATATATTTT

V: TRBV9
J: TRBJ1-2
D: .
size: .
CDR3: CASSVTRENYGYTF
DNA: TGTGCCAGCAGCGTAACGAGGGAAAACTATGGCTACACCTTC

V: TRBV6-5
J: TRBJ2-1
D: .
size: .
CDR3: CASRGNEQFF
DNA: TGTGCCAGCCGGGGCAATGAGCAGTTCTTC

V: TRBV6-5
J: TRBJ1-2
D: .
size: .
CDR3: CASGALYGYTF
DNA: TGTGCCAGCGGGGCCCTCTATGGCTACACCTTC

V: TRBV6-5
J: TRBJ2-7
D: .
size: once
CDR3: CASRTRGEQYF
DNA: TGTGCCAGCAGGACGAGGGGAGAGCAGTACTTC

V: TRBV6-5
J: TRBJ2-3
D: .
size: once
CDR3: CASRGRGNADTQYF
DNA: TGTGCCAGCAGGGGACGGGGTAACGCAGATACGCAGTATTTT

V: TRBV3-1/TRBV3-2
J: TRBJ1-2
D: .
size: .
CDR3: CASSQGSPGLGYTF
DNA: TGTGCCAGCAGCCAAGGATCTCCCGGGTTGGGCTACACCTTC

V: TRBV5-6
J: TRBJ2-1
D: TRBD1
size: .
CDR3: CASSLTGTGGNEQFF
DNA: TGTGCCAGCAGCTTGACCGGGACAGGGGGCAATGAGCAGTTCTTC